These 16 T cell receptor beta chains originate from one sample sequenced in a study of T cells in Graves' hyperthyroidism and ophthalmopathy. The investigators amplified TCR beta CDR3 regions from RNA transcripts. The primer set for the first-round RT-PCR of the TCR CDR3 was HTBI. TCRdb independently ran MiXCR on the multiplex PCR reads; one entry per CDR3 protein. The table includes over 200,000 distinct CDR3 sequences, around 17% detected once. Sequenced sample: blood. These receptors all stem from a man aged 35 to 55 with Graves' hyperthyroidism.

The V and J genes are TRBV6-1 and TRBJ2-3; D unclear. The CDR3 extends over 12 amino acids. The germline CDR1 and CDR2 sequences are MNHNS and SASEGT. Trimming cost V 6 bases and J 4 bases, with 8 bases left between them. CDR3 amino acids: CASRPGADTQYF. Written as DNA, the CDR3 is TGTGCCAGCAGACCTGGGGCAGATACGCAGTATTTT.

The sample holds many counts of this clonotype. CDR3 loop: CASQDSSNQPQHF. The DNA for the CDR3 is TGTGCCAGCCAGGACAGTAGCAATCAGCCCCAGCATTTT. The chain has TRBV6-2 or TRBV6-3 and TRBJ1-5; TRBD1 might be the D (6 bases). V lost 8 bases and J lost 0, with 8 bases in between. The CDR3 is made up of 13 amino acids. The germline V gene has CDR1 MNHEY and CDR2 SVGEGT.

This clonotype was recorded many times. The gene calls are TRBV20-1 and TRBJ2-1, with D tentatively TRBD1 (6 bases). CDR1 and CDR2 (germline): DFQATT, SNEGSKA (reference sequence). Trimming shortened V by 6 bases and J by 6 bases, and 15 bases separated the two germline ends. The length of the CDR3 is 13 residues. In nucleotides, the CDR3 is TGCAGTGCCTCCAGGGGACACACCAATGAGCAGTTCTTC. Translation: CSASRGHTNEQFF.

The table lists this clonotype with many counts. The V gene is TRBV20-1, the J gene TRBJ2-6, with D tentatively TRBD2 (6 bases). Germline lookup yields CDR1 DFQATT and CDR2 SNEGSKA (reference sequence). The CDR3 loop spans 16 amino acids. Trimming took 0 bases from V and 4 from J, leaving 13 bases between them. The CDR3 nucleotides read TGCAGTGCTAGAGAACCGGGCGGGACCGGGGCCAACGTCCTGACTTTC. Translation gives CSAREPGGTGANVLTF.

This clonotype came up many times. V is TRBV7-2 and J is TRBJ1-3; a possible D gene is TRBD1 (5 bases). Germline V gives CDR1 SGHTA, CDR2 FQGNSA. This CDR3 is 16 amino acids long. V lost 2 bases and J lost 1, with 12 bases in between. The CDR3: CASSLQGVRSGNTIYF. CDR3 nucleotides: TGTGCCAGCAGCTTACAGGGAGTTAGGTCTGGAAACACCATATATTTT. Based on the CDR3 plus reference TRBV7-2 and TRBJ1-3, the full variable domain is GAGVSQSPSNKVTEKGKDVELRCDPISGHTALYWYRQSLGQGLEFLIYFQGNSAPDKSGLPSDRFSAERTGGSVSTLTIQRTQQEDSAVYLCASSLQGVRSGNTIYFGEGSWLTVV.

This clonotype was seen only a few times. Since the CDR3 does not end with the conserved phenylalanine or tryptophan, this likely comes from a read error. This chain uses TRBV6-1 with TRBJ1-5; 9 bases agree with TRBD1. Germline CDR1 and CDR2: MNHNS and SASEGT. Trimming cost V 2 bases and J 0 bases; bases outside gene matches: 5. The CDR3 consists of 17 residues. The CDR3, as DNA: TGTGCCAGCAGTGAAAGGGACAGGGCCTATAGCAATCAGCCCCAGCATTCT. This codes for CASSERDRAYSNQPQHS.

The chain combines TRBV5-4 with TRBJ2-7; 8 bases agree with TRBD2. Germline loops: CDR1 SGHNT, CDR2 YYREEE (reference sequence). With V trimmed by 0 bases and J by 3 bases, 2 bases remained unmatched. This CDR3 is 14 amino acids long. CDR3 in DNA: TGTGCCAGCAGCTTGGCCGGGGGGGACTACGAGCAGTACTTC. Residues: CASSLAGGDYEQYF.

This clonotype was picked up many times. CDR3 residues: CAWSVTGGREAFF. DNA for the CDR3: TGTGCCTGGAGTGTAACTGGTGGGCGAGAAGCTTTCTTT. The chain couples TRBV30 to TRBJ1-1; no clear D. Trimming stripped 0 bases from V and 8 bases from J, with 13 bases between. Per germline, CDR1 GTSNPN and CDR2 SVGIG (reference sequence). CDR3 length equals 13 residues.

This clonotype was recorded at least ten times. This chain uses TRBV7-9 with TRBJ2-1; maybe TRBD2 (6 bases). The CDR3 is 19 amino acids. V was shortened by 5 bases and J by 6 bases, with 29 bases between the two germline ends. Germline CDR1 SEHNR, CDR2 FQNEAQ (reference sequence). The CDR3 DNA sequence: TGTGCCAGCAGCCTATTCTTCGGCGGGACGGGTTTAGGGTTCAATGAGCAGTTCTTC. Encoded protein: CASSLFFGGTGLGFNEQFF.

A few counts support this clonotype. This rearrangement joins TRBV3-1 to TRBJ2-7; tentative D call: TRBD2 (7 bases). Trimming took off 3 bases at V and 8 bases at J, with 23 bases between the two ends. The CDR3 contains 16 residues. Germline V gene sequence: CDR1 LGHDT, CDR2 YNNKEL (reference sequence). The CDR3 loop is CASSQGVSRGGDQQYF. The CDR3 DNA reads as TGTGCCAGCAGCCAGGGTGTTAGTAGAGGGGGGGACCAGCAGTACTTC.

This clonotype was picked up many times. This chain uses TRBV28 with TRBJ2-2; the match to TRBD1 covers 7 bases. From germline, CDR1 is MDHEN and CDR2 SYDVKM. Trimming at V came to 5 bases and at J to 4 bases, leaving 7 bases not matched to a gene. CDR3 length equals 15 residues. DNA for the CDR3: TGTGCCAGCAGTCCAGACAGGGCGGGCACCGGGGAGCTGTTTTTT. It codes for CASSPDRAGTGELFF. The whole variable domain, filled in from reference TRBV28 and TRBJ2-2, reads DVKVTQSSRYLVKRTGEKVFLECVQDMDHENMFWYRQDPGLGLRLIYFSYDVKMKEKGDIPEGYSVSREKKERFSLILESASTNQTSMYLCASSPDRAGTGELFFGEGSRLTVL.

This clonotype was recorded at least ten times. V is TRBV2 and J is TRBJ1-4; weak D call: TRBD1 (6 bases). CDR1 is SNHLY and CDR2 is FYNNEI in the germline V gene. This CDR3 is 14 amino acids long. With 8 bases removed from V and 4 bases from J, the gap between germline ends came to 14 bases. The CDR3 spells CASRRGGDNEKLFF. The DNA of the CDR3 is TGTGCCAGCCGGAGGGGGGGGGATAATGAAAAACTGTTTTTT. The complete variable domain, with remaining parts taken from reference TRBV2 and TRBJ1-4, reads EPEVTQTPSHQVTQMGQEVILRCVPISNHLYFYWYRQILGQKVEFLVSFYNNEISEKSEIFDDQFSVERPDGSNFTLKIRSTKLEDSAMYFCASRRGGDNEKLFFGSGTQLSVL.

This clonotype was seen repeatedly, ten times or more. The rearrangement uses TRBV7-3 and TRBJ2-3; maybe TRBD1 (6 bases). The V gene's germline CDR1 is SGHTA and CDR2 FQGTGA. The CDR3 is 15 residues long. Trimming removed 5 bases at V and 2 bases at J, with 14 bases between. This CDR3 reads CASSSLTGITDTQYF. The CDR3 DNA reads as TGTGCCAGCAGCAGCCTCACAGGGATCACAGATACGCAGTATTTT.

This clonotype has more than one count but fewer than ten. The junction and the germline gene differ at one end; a read error may be behind it. The rearrangement uses TRBV13 and TRBJ1-2, with D possibly TRBD1 on 5 matching bases. This CDR3 spans 15 amino acids. Germline-derived CDR1 and CDR2 are PRHDT and FYEKMQ (reference sequence). The chain's CDR3 is CTSSPIKGLDYGYTF. The CDR3 DNA reads TGTACCAGCAGCCCGATAAAGGGGCTCGACTATGGCTACACCTTC.

This chain connects TRBV11-2 to TRBJ2-3, with 11 bases lining up with TRBD2. J was trimmed by 5 bases and V by 3 bases; bases with no gene match: 4. The CDR3 is 15 residues long. CDR1 is SGHAT, CDR2 FQNNGV, per germline. The CDR3: CASSFGLAGVDTQYF. CDR3 in DNA: TGTGCCAGCAGCTTTGGACTAGCGGGTGTAGATACGCAGTATTTT.

This clonotype has just a few counts. This chain connects TRBV6-1 to TRBJ1-2, with D perhaps TRBD1 (6 bases). Per germline, CDR1 MNHNS and CDR2 SASEGT. CDR3 length: 15 residues. V lost 5 bases, J lost 4 bases, and 17 bases lay in between. The DNA of the CDR3 is TGTGCCAGCAGTTACGAGGGTCTCAGGGGCTATGGCTACACCTTC. As protein: CASSYEGLRGYGYTF.